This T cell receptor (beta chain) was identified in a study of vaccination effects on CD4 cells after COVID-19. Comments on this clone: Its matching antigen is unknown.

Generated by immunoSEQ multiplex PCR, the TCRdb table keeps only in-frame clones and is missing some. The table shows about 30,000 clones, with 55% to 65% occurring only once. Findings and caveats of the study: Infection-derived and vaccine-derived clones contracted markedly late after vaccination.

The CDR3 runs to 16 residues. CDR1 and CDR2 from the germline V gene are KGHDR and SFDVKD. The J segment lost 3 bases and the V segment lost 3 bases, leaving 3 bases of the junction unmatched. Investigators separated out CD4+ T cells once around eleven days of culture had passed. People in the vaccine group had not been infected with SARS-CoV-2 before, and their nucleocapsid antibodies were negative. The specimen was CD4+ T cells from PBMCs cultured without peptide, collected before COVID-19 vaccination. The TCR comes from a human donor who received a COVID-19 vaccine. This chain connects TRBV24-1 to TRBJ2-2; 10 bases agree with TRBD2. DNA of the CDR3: TGTGCCACCAGTGATAACCTAGCGGGGGACACCGGGGAGCTGTTTTTT. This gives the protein CATSDNLAGDTGELFF.